The rows below give T cell receptor beta chains drawn from one sample of a study of shared clonotypes between healthy human individuals. Method: immunoSEQ multiplex PCR; TCRdb's copy keeps in-frame clones and lacks some. The sample consists of roughly 2.2 million clones, 85% to 95% of them appearing once. Sequenced sample: naive CD4+ T cells from PBMCs. These receptors were collected from a man aged 18 to 35 in good health. Some clones in this sample may be carry-over from other donors' samples. Both conserved end residues are part of each CDR3. Fields, in order: CDR3 DNA, CDR3 protein, D gene, J gene, clone size, V gene. D genes are given only for firm matches. A row's size may be missing; if present it is once, few, many or a size class.

cdr3_nt: TGTGCCACCAGCAGTTCTACAGGTACCTACAATGAGCAGTTCTTC
cdr3_aa: CATSSSTGTYNEQFF
d_call: NA
j_call: TRBJ2-1
clone_size: NA
v_call: TRBV15

cdr3_nt: TGTGCCAGCAGCTTAGGTTTCAGCGCCCAGGACAATGAGCAGTTCTTC
cdr3_aa: CASSLGFSAQDNEQFF
d_call: NA
j_call: TRBJ2-1
clone_size: once
v_call: TRBV7-9

cdr3_nt: TGTGCCAGCAGCCACGGAGGGCCTCCTGTCAATGAGCAGTTCTTC
cdr3_aa: CASSHGGPPVNEQFF
d_call: NA
j_call: TRBJ2-1
clone_size: NA
v_call: TRBV7-9

cdr3_nt: TGTGCCAGCAGCTTCCGACTAGCGGGAGGGACCACCGGGGAGCTGTTTTTT
cdr3_aa: CASSFRLAGGTTGELFF
d_call: TRBD2
j_call: TRBJ2-2
clone_size: NA
v_call: TRBV11-2

cdr3_nt: TGTGCCAGCAGCTTTGCCAGGGCCGGCTCTGGGGCCAACGTCCTGACTTTC
cdr3_aa: CASSFARAGSGANVLTF
d_call: NA
j_call: TRBJ2-6
clone_size: NA
v_call: TRBV7-3

cdr3_nt: TGTGCCAGCAGTGCCCTAGCGACCTACAATGAGCAGTTCTTC
cdr3_aa: CASSALATYNEQFF
d_call: NA
j_call: TRBJ2-1
clone_size: NA
v_call: TRBV27

cdr3_nt: TGTGCCAGCAGCTTAGGACAACTACTTAACTATGGCTACACCTTC
cdr3_aa: CASSLGQLLNYGYTF
d_call: NA
j_call: TRBJ1-2
clone_size: NA
v_call: TRBV7-9

cdr3_nt: TGTGCCAGCAGTAAAGGGTACCGGGACACTGAAGCTTTCTTT
cdr3_aa: CASSKGYRDTEAFF
d_call: NA
j_call: TRBJ1-1
clone_size: NA
v_call: TRBV2

cdr3_nt: TGCAGCGTTGAAGATCTGTTAGGGGGGGCCCAAGAGACCCAGTACTTC
cdr3_aa: CSVEDLLGGAQETQYF
d_call: NA
j_call: TRBJ2-5
clone_size: NA
v_call: TRBV29-1

cdr3_nt: TGTGCCAGCAGCGTCGCTCTAGGGGGTCTATCGAACACTGAAGCTTTCTTT
cdr3_aa: CASSVALGGLSNTEAFF
d_call: NA
j_call: TRBJ1-1
clone_size: few
v_call: TRBV9

cdr3_nt: TGTGCCAGCAGCCTACACGAATCTGGGGCCAACGTCCTGACTTTC
cdr3_aa: CASSLHESGANVLTF
d_call: NA
j_call: TRBJ2-6
clone_size: NA
v_call: TRBV6-5

cdr3_nt: TGCGCCAGCAGTCGCATAGCGGGAGTGGGAGATACGCAGTATTTT
cdr3_aa: CASSRIAGVGDTQYF
d_call: TRBD2
j_call: TRBJ2-3
clone_size: NA
v_call: TRBV10-2

cdr3_nt: TGTGCCAGCTCACCACCGAGTAGGGGTACCTTGGAGACCCAGTACTTC
cdr3_aa: CASSPPSRGTLETQYF
d_call: NA
j_call: TRBJ2-5
clone_size: NA
v_call: TRBV18

cdr3_nt: TGTGCCAGCAGTCTTCCAGGCCGAGAAAAACTGTTTTTT
cdr3_aa: CASSLPGREKLFF
d_call: NA
j_call: TRBJ1-4
clone_size: NA
v_call: TRBV28

cdr3_nt: TGCGCCAGCCAAATTAGCGCGAACACTGAAGCTTTCTTT
cdr3_aa: CASQISANTEAFF
d_call: NA
j_call: TRBJ1-1
clone_size: few
v_call: TRBV5-1